The entry that follows covers one T cell receptor beta chain sequence. Its count unrecorded, this clonotype is medium-sized (0.01 to 0.1%) by frequency. No antigen is known for it. CCR7+ PD-1- TIGIT- cells were the ones classified as stem-like memory CD8+ T cells (TSTEM). Peripheral blood mononuclear cells were isolated from healthy donor buffy coats by density gradient separation. The study enriched total CD8+ T cells through negative magnetic separation using EasySep or MojoSort CD8+ T cell isolation kits. For each subset, total RNA was extracted using an RNeasy Mini Kit from duplicate vials of some 140,000 sorted CD8+ T cells. PBMCs were used either fresh or after cryopreservation in fetal bovine serum containing roughly 10% DMSO. CD8+ T cell subsets were sorted to purity by fluorescence-activated cell sorting on a FACSAria III. Taken from the germline V gene, the CDR1 and CDR2 loops are MDHEN and SYDVKM. The CDR3 holds 12 amino acids from the cysteine to the phenylalanine. The coding DNA is unavailable.

The sequencing machine was a NextSeq 550. A Human TCR Profiling Kit was used to prepare UMI-labeled 5' RACE TCRbeta libraries. Every TCRbeta library was prepared in parallel with an identical number of PCR cycles. Under the source paper's analysis protocol: Between 3,000 and 18,000 functional CDR3beta clonotypes were contained in each TCRbeta library. MIGEC 1.2.9 was used for UMI extraction and consensus assembly, with a minimum of three reads required per UMI. MiXCR 3.0.3 was used to extract in-frame CDR3beta repertoires. After each sample was downsampled to 42,000 randomly selected UMIs, diversity metrics were computed in VDJtools 1.2.1. For each sample pair, the repertoire overlap metrics D, R and F2 were calculated in VDJtools using the top 3,000 clones. TCRdb reprocessed the reads, and each CDR3 protein sequence is entered once, without DNA. TCRdb, rather than the study authors, made the V and J calls. The table of this sample itemizes about 10,000 distinct CDR3 sequences. 9.5% of the sample rests with the top ten.

The record originates from a study of human CD8 memory T cell subsets (dated by TCRdb to 2020 to 2021). Regarding the complete study: The clonal relationships among stem-like (TSTEM), progenitor exhausted-like (TPEX) and effector memory CD8+ T cell subsets were assessed by comparing the TCRbeta repertoires of these subsets. Six donors each provided TSTEM, TPEX and effector memory subsets, and TCRbeta repertoires were obtained from all six.

Overall study outcomes, separate from this receptor: Clonotypes were shared with effector memory cells by both stem-like subsets, but only minimal overlap was found between TSTEM and TPEX repertoires, suggesting distinct antigen spectra. Chao1 estimates suggested greater repertoire diversity in TSTEM than in TPEX subsets, potentially reflecting a broader range of specificities. Only TCRbeta chains were sequenced, and repertoire comparisons were based on roughly six donors, with testing performed by paired t-tests and Bonferroni correction. TSTEM and TPEX subsets showed similarly high normalized Shannon-Wiener diversity, whereas effector memory subsets were comparatively less diverse.

Material for sequencing was CD8+ stem-like memory T cells (TSCM and TCM) sorted from PBMCs. The cell subset or site label, read with the paper, signifies: stem-like memory CD8 T cells (TSTEM), CCR7+ PD-1- TIGIT-. The TCR originated in a human donor in good health. The chain employs TRBV28 and TRBJ2-5. For the CDR3, the sequence is CASSLIEETQYF. The CDR3 plus the reference TRBV28 and TRBJ2-5 genes for the other parts give the full variable domain: DVKVTQSSRYLVKRTGEKVFLECVQDMDHENMFWYRQDPGLGLRLIYFSYDVKMKEKGDIPEGYSVSREKKERFSLILESASTNQTSMYLCASSLIEETQYFGPGTRLLVL.